This record looks at one TCR beta chain sequence and its context. Its antigen has not been determined. Nothing much larger sits one base from this clone, and base qualities are not available. The data were obtained in a study of T cells in localized non-small cell lung cancer (dated by TCRdb to about 2020). In terms of the full investigation: The study examined T cell repertoires in under 300 patients with early-stage NSCLC and compared tumors with uninvolved tumor-adjacent lungs. The cohort was made up of 200 to 250 treatment-naive NSCLC patients whose localized lung tumors had been resected. The mean age of the NSCLC patients was around 65 years, with approximately 130 men and 85 to 110 women.

TCR beta CDR3 regions were sequenced from DNA using the immunoSEQ Assay. The authors' analysis ran thus. To compute T cell density, TCR beta template counts were normalized to usable DNA, which was estimated by amplifying housekeeping genes. Using the preseqR package, richness was estimated by extrapolating to 120,000 templates for tissue samples and 400,000 templates for PBMC samples. Clonality was defined as one minus Pielou's evenness. Differential abundance testing on productive amino-acid clonotypes, with a minimum total count of 5 and an alpha of 0.1, was used to identify tissue-enriched TCRs. The Jaccard Index and the Morisita Overlap Index were used to quantify repertoire overlap between compartments. GLIPH grouped TCR beta CDR3s together with public tetramer-defined viral CDR3s, and a viral motif had to include at least three viral sequences and show V-gene enrichment. TCRdb limited this immuneACCESS table to in-frame rearrangements with V and J called. A share of clones is missing; checked studies link under half to unresolved V genes, and the rest is unexplained. The V and J calls and clone size come from that table; D and trimming were worked out from the DNA. Within this sample are about 40,000 clones, with approximately 84% of them counted one time only. Almost 6.5% of the sample lies in the top ten.

The germline V gene provides CDR1 SGHTA and CDR2 FQGNSA. V lost 0 bases and J lost 0 bases, and the count of bases not matched to a germline gene is 5. From the cysteine through the phenylalanine, the CDR3 covers 20 amino acids. Just the 60-base CDR3 DNA is kept, in frame starting at base 1. At diagnosis, peripheral blood, uninvolved tumor-adjacent lung and tumor were collected and stored as a combination of fresh-frozen and FFPE material. Blood samples were analyzed as peripheral blood mononuclear cells for TCR repertoire profiling. The study at large found these results: A median of about 55 of the top 100 tumor clones were detected in paired uninvolved adjacent lung, and around 30 of these tumor clones were also found among the top 100 clones of the paired uninvolved adjacent lung. Higher blood T cell density associated with longer overall survival, while higher adjacent-lung clonality associated with shorter survival. The highest T cell clonality was observed in uninvolved tumor-adjacent lung, where clonality exceeded that of tumor, suggesting that antigenic responses were more focused in uninvolved tumor-adjacent lung. Multi-region tumor sequencing was not performed, so intratumor heterogeneity could not be excluded. Since the design was exploratory, TCR variables were selected using unadjusted p-values with no false-discovery rate correction.

The sequence came from a man aged 40-75 years with stage I lung adenocarcinoma. The sample consisted of peripheral blood, taken before any cancer treatment. The chain joins TRBV7-2 to TRBJ2-1, and 16 junctional nucleotides match TRBD2. The DNA is TGTGCCAGCAGCTTAGCGGGGGGACTAGCGGGAGGGCGCTCCTACAATGAGCAGTTCTTC. The translation is CASSLAGGLAGGRSYNEQFF.